Below, one T cell receptor (beta chain) is given with its context. The antigen remains unidentified. The CD4+ fraction was divided into a CD45RA+ naive subset and a CD45RA-negative memory subset. Trimming stripped 1 base from V and 6 bases from J, with 19 bases between. The germline CDR1 and CDR2 sequences are LNHDA and SQIVND (reference sequence). The CDR3 is made up of 17 amino acids. The data were obtained in a study of shared clonotypes between healthy human individuals. Overall study context: Two women and a few men aged 18 to 49 made up the donors.

Overall study results and limits: Clonotypes shared by all four donors outscored non-shared clonotypes in generation probability.

TCRdb keeps only in-frame clones here, not all; method: immunoSEQ multiplex PCR. The sample holds approximately 2.4 million clones; approximately 95% are singletons and the top ten take roughly 0.13%. The origin of this receptor is a man younger than 35 in good health. This chain joins TRBV19 and TRBJ2-1, with a tentative D call TRBD2 (7 bases). Specimen: naive CD4+ T cells sorted from blood. Subset here: CD45RA+ positively selected. This chain's CDR3 is CASSIGLGGLRFNEQFF. DNA of the CDR3: TGTGCCAGTAGTATAGGGTTAGGGGGACTACGATTCAATGAGCAGTTCTTC.